This T cell receptor beta chain is drawn from a study of immune characterization of retroperitoneal liposarcoma. Germline V CDR1 and CDR2: MNHEY, SMNVEV (reference sequence). This CDR3 region has 13 residues. TCRdb re-called the PCR reads through MiXCR, storing one row per CDR3 protein. The sample comprises about 10,000 distinct CDR3 sequences, about a quarter of which are singletons, and 7.5% to 9.5% rests with the top ten. The clonotype was recovered from a female donor with retroperitoneal liposarcoma. Material: tumor tissue. This chain joins TRBV27 and TRBJ2-3, with 9 positions matching TRBD1. The DNA end is a closer match to TRBJ2-1, so the J assignment may be wrong. In DNA, the CDR3 is TGTGCCAGCGCCGGGACAGGGCCCAACGAGCAGTTCTTC. Its translation: CASAGTGPNEQFF.